This TCR beta chain was identified in a study of cytomegalovirus exposure and HLA in healthy donors. The PCR contained 60 Vbeta and 13 Jbeta primers. Here immunoSEQ multiplex PCR was the method, and the copy in TCRdb shows in-frame clones only, minus some. The sample has roughly 100,000 clones; around four fifths are singletons. V lost 6 bases and J 5 bases, leaving 14 bases between the germline ends. CDR1 and CDR2 from the germline V gene are MDHEN and SYDVKM. This CDR3 region has 13 residues. Source material: PBMCs. The sequence came from a woman aged 40 to 50 in good health and CMV-seronegative. The chain couples TRBV28 to TRBJ2-7; D might be TRBD2 (6 bases). CDR3 loop: CASRKTRRDEQYF. DNA for the CDR3: TGTGCCAGCAGGAAGACTAGGCGGGACGAGCAGTACTTC.